Listed below are T cell receptor beta chains from one sample, sequenced in a study of blood T cell repertoires in COVID-19. Only in-frame clones appear in the TCRdb table, and some are missing; sequencing was by immunoSEQ multiplex PCR. The profile shows around 140,000 clones, 84% of them singletons. Specimen: peripheral blood. All receptors derive from a man aged 55-75 years with acute or convalescent COVID-19. Each CDR3 is given with its conserved first and last residue. A D gene is named only where the DNA matches it firmly. Clone size is given for some rows only: seen once, a few or many times, or a class if the clone is expanded.

- | TRBJ2-5 | TRBV3-1/TRBV3-2 | TRBD2 | CASSPRDYTQETQYF
- | TRBJ1-2 | TRBV6-5 | - | CASSYSGQPYGYTF
- | TRBJ1-3 | TRBV10-1 | TRBD1 | CASRTDRGRNLSGNTIYF
few | TRBJ1-1 | TRBV10-3 | TRBD1 | CAISESKQGIMNTEAFF
- | TRBJ2-1 | TRBV6-4 | - | CASSDTDSSYNEQFF
once | TRBJ2-2 | TRBV19 | - | CASSHLIPNTGELFF
few | TRBJ2-5 | TRBV29-1 | - | CSVRNSLFQETQYF
medium-sized | TRBJ2-7 | TRBV29-1 | - | CSATNRDTHSYEQYF
- | TRBJ2-2 | TRBV3-1/TRBV3-2 | TRBD2 | CASSQDSGLAAYRELFF
- | TRBJ2-2 | TRBV5-1 | - | CASSSDGGNTGELFF
- | TRBJ2-7 | TRBV5-1 | TRBD2 | CASSGSSGIDEQYF
- | TRBJ2-2 | TRBV2 | TRBD2 | CASTSGRADTGELFF
- | TRBJ1-2 | TRBV5-5 | - | CASSLRDTPPNYGYTF
- | TRBJ1-1 | TRBV29-1 | - | CSVVGGNTEAFF
- | TRBJ2-1 | TRBV24-1 | TRBD2 | CATGAGGVREQFF
- | TRBJ2-4 | TRBV25-1 | TRBD1 | CASSGQGDHIQYF
- | TRBJ2-3 | TRBV6-6 | - | CASSYSRGSTDTQYF
- | TRBJ2-5 | TRBV19 | TRBD2 | CASNSGGPTQETQYF
- | TRBJ2-5 | TRBV5-1 | - | CASSLTPEGGTQYF
once | TRBJ2-2 | TRBV18 | TRBD1 | CASSPFTLGQGSGGELFF
- | TRBJ2-3 | TRBV6-5 | TRBD2 | CASSYTAGGSDTQYF
once | TRBJ2-1 | TRBV29-1 | TRBD1 | CSVGQGSYNEQFF
- | TRBJ1-6 | TRBV5-6 | - | CASSPTPRTLTSPLHF
- | TRBJ2-3 | TRBV6-1 | - | CASSEAGDTQYF
- | TRBJ2-5 | TRBV19 | TRBD1 | CASSSGTGSLTQYF
- | TRBJ2-7 | TRBV5-1 | TRBD2 | CASSSPGLAGVGEQYF
- | TRBJ2-2 | TRBV11-1 | - | CASSLVSTGELFF
- | TRBJ2-1 | TRBV10-3 | TRBD2 | CATQRGGNNEQFF
- | TRBJ1-1 | TRBV19 | TRBD1 | CATTGQGVNTEAFF
once | TRBJ1-1 | TRBV6-5 | - | CASSRGDTEAFF
- | TRBJ2-1 | TRBV5-1 | TRBD1 | CASSPAFTGGSYNEQFF
once | TRBJ1-1 | TRBV5-4 | - | CASSLDQGSTEAFF
- | TRBJ1-1 | TRBV12-3/TRBV12-4 | TRBD1 | CASRGDRTTEAFF
once | TRBJ2-5 | TRBV5-1 | TRBD1 | CASSSQRQGIIGETQYF
- | TRBJ2-6 | TRBV2 | TRBD1 | CASRPGAGGSGANVLTF
few | TRBJ2-1 | TRBV6-5 | TRBD1 | CASRSRTGGFEQFF
- | TRBJ2-7 | TRBV9 | - | CGLYEQYF
once | TRBJ2-1 | TRBV19 | TRBD1 | CASSAYQGADNEQFF
- | TRBJ2-7 | TRBV11-1 | - | CASTSLVSYEQYF
- | TRBJ2-5 | TRBV7-2 | TRBD2 | CASRTGGQETQYF
- | TRBJ2-7 | TRBV10-1 | - | CASSDSGLSYEQYF
- | TRBJ1-3 | TRBV20-1 | - | CSASSSNIGNTIYF
- | TRBJ1-2 | TRBV18 | - | CASSPGTDLNYGYTF
- | TRBJ1-5 | TRBV24-1 | - | CATASGSHQPQHF
- | TRBJ1-2 | TRBV5-4 | - | CASSVRGGEGYTF
- | TRBJ1-1 | TRBV7-8 | - | CASSYQGSTEAFF
once | TRBJ2-7 | TRBV7-6 | - | CASSLVGPPGGEQYF
many | TRBJ2-3 | TRBV27 | - | CASSSLPHGGTDTQYF
- | TRBJ2-7 | TRBV3-1/TRBV3-2 | TRBD2 | CASSRGLAGPYEQYF
- | TRBJ2-1 | TRBV7-6 | TRBD2 | CASSLGATSGRSNEQFF
- | TRBJ1-2 | TRBV27 | - | CASSLRENYGYTF
once | TRBJ2-7 | TRBV6-5 | TRBD2 | CASSTLAGGDYEQYF
- | TRBJ2-7 | TRBV6-6 | TRBD1 | CASSGGQGSYEQYF
- | TRBJ1-2 | TRBV5-1 | - | CASSSPAGRDGYTF
once | TRBJ2-2 | TRBV6-5 | - | CASRRDATTGELFF
- | TRBJ1-2 | TRBV27 | - | CASGTWGGWDSGYTF
- | TRBJ1-1 | TRBV14 | TRBD1 | CAPYRGLSILTEAFF